These T cell receptor beta chains were read from a single sample in a study of T cell responses to AZD1222 COVID-19 vaccine. Only in-frame clones appear in the TCRdb table, and some are missing; sequencing was by immunoSEQ multiplex PCR. The top ten clones hold roughly 4% of a sample with about 120,000 clones, more than 70% of them seen once. The sample consisted of peripheral blood, taken 28 days after the second AZD1222 dose. The receptors were sampled from an adult who received the AZD1222 COVID-19 vaccine. Each CDR3 is given with its conserved first and last residue. The order of the fields is CDR3 protein, V gene, D gene, J gene. The D gene is left open where the match is weak.

CDR3 protein: CASSEVSTPNPRSGANVLTF; V gene: TRBV27; D gene: .; J gene: TRBJ2-6
CDR3 protein: CASSVAGTGYNEQFF; V gene: TRBV9; D gene: TRBD1; J gene: TRBJ2-1
CDR3 protein: CAITDTSTDTQYF; V gene: TRBV10-3; D gene: .; J gene: TRBJ2-3
CDR3 protein: CASSVTGDQPQHF; V gene: TRBV2; D gene: .; J gene: TRBJ1-5
CDR3 protein: CASSRQSSGNTIYF; V gene: TRBV14; D gene: .; J gene: TRBJ1-3
CDR3 protein: CASTSGRIYEQYF; V gene: TRBV7-9; D gene: .; J gene: TRBJ2-7
CDR3 protein: CASSPPAPILRYF; V gene: TRBV12-3/TRBV12-4; D gene: .; J gene: TRBJ2-7
CDR3 protein: CASSDPMYGDNNSPLHF; V gene: TRBV25-1; D gene: .; J gene: TRBJ1-6
CDR3 protein: CASSRSGEREFF; V gene: TRBV14; D gene: .; J gene: TRBJ2-1
CDR3 protein: CASSPAARGIYGYTF; V gene: TRBV4-3; D gene: TRBD1; J gene: TRBJ1-2
CDR3 protein: CAWSVQGSYEQYF; V gene: TRBV30; D gene: TRBD1; J gene: TRBJ2-7
CDR3 protein: CASSLTSNEQFF; V gene: TRBV5-1; D gene: .; J gene: TRBJ2-1
CDR3 protein: CASSVGAGGKETQYF; V gene: TRBV9; D gene: TRBD2; J gene: TRBJ2-5
CDR3 protein: CASSLNGGSEGTQYF; V gene: TRBV5-1; D gene: .; J gene: TRBJ2-5
CDR3 protein: CASSRQGAETQYF; V gene: TRBV7-3; D gene: TRBD1; J gene: TRBJ2-5
CDR3 protein: CASSRGPTNEKLFF; V gene: TRBV28; D gene: .; J gene: TRBJ1-4
CDR3 protein: CASSPTLASTDTQYF; V gene: TRBV19; D gene: .; J gene: TRBJ2-3
CDR3 protein: CASSHGSLGDNSPLHF; V gene: TRBV4-2; D gene: .; J gene: TRBJ1-6
CDR3 protein: CASSQGTGSNYGYTF; V gene: TRBV27; D gene: TRBD1; J gene: TRBJ1-2
CDR3 protein: CASSPLMVGILSSYEQYF; V gene: TRBV7-6; D gene: .; J gene: TRBJ2-7
CDR3 protein: CASSQVQGNSPLHF; V gene: TRBV3-1/TRBV3-2; D gene: .; J gene: TRBJ1-6
CDR3 protein: CAASAAGGRTEQYF; V gene: TRBV15; D gene: TRBD1; J gene: TRBJ2-7
CDR3 protein: CASSLSMRLAGEKDTQYF; V gene: TRBV27; D gene: TRBD2; J gene: TRBJ2-3
CDR3 protein: CASTPGQGPGSPLHF; V gene: TRBV21-1; D gene: .; J gene: TRBJ1-6
CDR3 protein: CASSAGLAGATGELFF; V gene: TRBV6-4; D gene: TRBD2; J gene: TRBJ2-2
CDR3 protein: CASSPDNYGYTF; V gene: TRBV7-9; D gene: .; J gene: TRBJ1-2
CDR3 protein: CASSLFGRGVETQYF; V gene: TRBV5-4; D gene: .; J gene: TRBJ2-5
CDR3 protein: CASSLGQGLTYGYTF; V gene: TRBV5-1; D gene: TRBD1; J gene: TRBJ1-2
CDR3 protein: CASSIVGGAGELFF; V gene: TRBV19; D gene: .; J gene: TRBJ2-2
CDR3 protein: CASSLDRAHNEQFF; V gene: TRBV7-6; D gene: .; J gene: TRBJ2-1
CDR3 protein: CASSPGTPIYEQYF; V gene: TRBV18; D gene: .; J gene: TRBJ2-7
CDR3 protein: CASSSRDSNQPQHF; V gene: TRBV7-2; D gene: .; J gene: TRBJ1-5
CDR3 protein: CASSPLGTVSNQPQHF; V gene: TRBV4-1; D gene: .; J gene: TRBJ1-5
CDR3 protein: CASSLAPTVSGNTIYF; V gene: TRBV7-8; D gene: .; J gene: TRBJ1-3
CDR3 protein: CASSSERQGARSEAFF; V gene: TRBV7-3; D gene: TRBD1; J gene: TRBJ1-1
CDR3 protein: CASSPRPNSDSPLHF; V gene: TRBV5-6; D gene: .; J gene: TRBJ1-6
CDR3 protein: CSVDYRFLNTEAFF; V gene: TRBV29-1; D gene: .; J gene: TRBJ1-1
CDR3 protein: CASSQDPQGVLGTQYF; V gene: TRBV14; D gene: TRBD1; J gene: TRBJ2-5
CDR3 protein: CASSYSRGFIGGYTF; V gene: TRBV6-2/TRBV6-3; D gene: .; J gene: TRBJ1-2
CDR3 protein: CASSQDGGYEQYF; V gene: TRBV4-3; D gene: .; J gene: TRBJ2-7
CDR3 protein: CASSRTSGGNNEQFF; V gene: TRBV18; D gene: .; J gene: TRBJ2-1
CDR3 protein: CASSLESLGAGRTYGYTF; V gene: TRBV5-6; D gene: .; J gene: TRBJ1-2
CDR3 protein: CASSPGTGFSGNTIYF; V gene: TRBV7-8; D gene: TRBD1; J gene: TRBJ1-3